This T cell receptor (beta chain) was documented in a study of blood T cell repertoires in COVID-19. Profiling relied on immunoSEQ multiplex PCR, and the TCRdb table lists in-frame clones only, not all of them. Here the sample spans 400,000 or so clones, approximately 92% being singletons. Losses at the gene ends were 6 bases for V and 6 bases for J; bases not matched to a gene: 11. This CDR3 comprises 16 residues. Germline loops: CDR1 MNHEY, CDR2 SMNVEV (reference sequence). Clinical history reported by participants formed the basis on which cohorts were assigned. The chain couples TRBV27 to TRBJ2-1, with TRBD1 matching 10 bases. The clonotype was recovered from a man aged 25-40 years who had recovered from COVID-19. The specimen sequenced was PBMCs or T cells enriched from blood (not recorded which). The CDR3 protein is CASSLIGDRGGNEQFF. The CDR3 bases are TGTGCCAGCAGCTTAATAGGGGACAGGGGAGGCAATGAGCAGTTCTTC.